These 20 T cell receptor beta chains were all obtained from the same sample, sequenced in a study of T cell responses to AZD1222 COVID-19 vaccine. TCRdb keeps only in-frame clones here, not all; method: immunoSEQ multiplex PCR. Here the sample spans about 85,000 clones, around nine tenths being singletons. Sequencing used peripheral blood, obtained on day 0 of AZD1222 vaccination. Receptor source: an adult in good health.

The genes are TRBV5-6 and TRBJ2-5; 8 nucleotides align to TRBD1. J gave up 4 bases and V 6 bases, and 5 bases lay outside the gene matches. Germline V gives CDR1 SGHDT, CDR2 YYEEEE. The CDR3 runs 13 residues. CDR3 sequence (DNA): TGTGCCAGCATCCAGGGGGCGGGAGAGACCCAGTACTTC. Its translation: CASIQGAGETQYF.

This chain uses TRBV7-8 with TRBJ1-6, with D perhaps TRBD1 (6 bases). Deletions cut 7 bases from V and 2 bases from J, with 15 bases between. The germline V gene encodes CDR1 SGHVS and CDR2 FQNEAQ. The CDR3 covers 16 residues. CDR3 sequence reads: CASNPRGDTYNSPLHF. The DNA of the CDR3 is TGTGCCAGCAACCCCCGGGGGGACACCTATAATTCACCCCTCCACTTT.

The rearrangement links TRBV14 to TRBJ2-2; D not resolved. Trimming removed 4 bases from V and 4 bases from J, with 1 base in between. This CDR3 is built from 11 residues. Per the germline V gene, CDR1 is SGHDN and CDR2 is FVKESK. CDR3 amino acids: CASSRTGELFF. In DNA, the CDR3 is TGTGCCAGCAGCCGCACCGGGGAGCTGTTTTTT. Drawing the rest from reference TRBV14 and TRBJ2-2, the complete variable domain is EAGVTQFPSHSVIEKGQTVTLRCDPISGHDNLYWYRRVMGKEIKFLLHFVKESKQDESGMPNNRFLAERTGGTYSTLKVQPAELEDSGVYFCASSRTGELFFGEGSRLTVL.

The gene calls are TRBV2 and TRBJ1-5; TRBD1 agrees at 7 bases. The CDR3 runs 16 residues. The germline gives CDR1 SNHLY, CDR2 FYNNEI. After removal of 8 bases from V and 0 bases from J, the junction contained 10 bases not matched to a gene. In DNA form, the CDR3 reads TGTGCCAGCGCGGACAGGTCTCCTTATAGCAATCAGCCCCAGCATTTT. This encodes CASADRSPYSNQPQHF. Variable domain in full (rest from reference TRBV2 and TRBJ1-5): EPEVTQTPSHQVTQMGQEVILRCVPISNHLYFYWYRQILGQKVEFLVSFYNNEISEKSEIFDDQFSVERPDGSNFTLKIRSTKLEDSAMYFCASADRSPYSNQPQHFGDGTRLSIL.

V and J are TRBV9 and TRBJ1-2, with a weak D call TRBD1 (6 bases). This CDR3 contains 13 residues. Germline CDR1 SGDLS, CDR2 YYNGEE. The V gene lost 3 bases and the J gene lost 8 bases, with 14 bases spanning the gap. CDR3 nucleotides: TGTGCCAGCAGCGCGACAGGTGTCGAAGGCTACACCTTC. It translates to CASSATGVEGYTF.

The chain carries TRBV29-1 and TRBJ2-1; the match to TRBD2 covers 12 bases. Trimming at V came to 2 bases and at J to 4 bases, leaving 9 bases not matched to a gene. Germline CDR1 is SQVTM and CDR2 is ANQGSEA. This CDR3 is 17 amino acids long. The CDR3 region is CSVECLAGGPVYNEQFF. The CDR3 nucleotides read TGCAGCGTTGAATGTCTAGCGGGAGGGCCGGTATACAATGAGCAGTTCTTC.

The chain recombines TRBV9 with TRBJ2-7; no clear D gene. V dropped 3 bases and J dropped 4 bases, with 11 bases sitting between them. This CDR3 is 13 amino acids long. CDR1 is SGDLS and CDR2 is YYNGEE in the germline V gene. In nucleotides, the CDR3 is TGTGCCAGCAGCGATCAACAGAGTTACGAGCAGTACTTC. It yields the protein CASSDQQSYEQYF.

This rearrangement joins TRBV10-2 to TRBJ1-4, with 8 bases lining up with TRBD1. The germline V gene encodes CDR1 WSHSY and CDR2 SAAADI. This CDR3 is built from 16 residues. After removal of 4 bases from V and 4 bases from J, the junction contained 8 bases not matched to a gene. This CDR3 reads CASSATGGRDNEKLFF. CDR3 in DNA: TGCGCCAGCAGTGCAACAGGGGGTCGAGATAATGAAAAACTGTTTTTT.

This clone has a handful of counts. The chain joins TRBV3-1 (or the pseudogene TRBV3-2) to TRBJ1-5, with a tentative D call TRBD1 (5 bases). V shed 2 bases and J shed 5 bases, with 7 bases lying between them. The germline V gene has CDR1 LGHDT and CDR2 YNNKEL (reference sequence). This CDR3 comprises 13 residues. In DNA, the CDR3 is TGTGCCAGCAGCCAATGGGGGGATCAGCCCCAGCATTTT. It is translated as CASSQWGDQPQHF.

The CDR3 coding sequence is TGTGCCAGCAGCCTGAAGGTGGCAGACTATAATTCACCCCTCCACTTT. Its translation: CASSLKVADYNSPLHF. The rearrangement links TRBV7-9 to TRBJ1-6, with D uncertain. Trimming left V 5 bases short and J 3 bases short, with 14 bases between. The CDR3 is 16 amino acids. Germline V lookup: CDR1 SEHNR, CDR2 FQNEAQ (reference sequence).

This CDR3 is CASDSGTGGNQPQHF. CDR3 in DNA: TGTGCCAGCGATTCCGGGACAGGGGGCAATCAGCCCCAGCATTTT. The chain carries TRBV6-5 and TRBJ1-5; 10 bases line up with TRBD1. The CDR3 runs 15 residues. The junction had 6 bases not matched to a gene; V was cut back by 8 bases and J by 2 bases. Germline loops: CDR1 MNHEY, CDR2 SVGAGI.

J is TRBJ1-1 and V is TRBV7-9, with a possible D match to TRBD1 (6 bases). V was cut by 5 bases and J by 6 bases, with 16 bases left in between. This CDR3 comprises 14 residues. Germline lookup yields CDR1 SEHNR and CDR2 FQNEAQ (reference sequence). The CDR3 loop is CASSRDRIPAEAFF. CDR3 DNA sequence: TGTGCCAGCAGCCGCGACAGGATCCCCGCTGAAGCTTTCTTT.

The chain couples TRBV6-5 to TRBJ2-7; 8 bases agree with TRBD1. Germline V gene sequence: CDR1 MNHEY, CDR2 SVGAGI. The V gene end was trimmed by 6 bases and the J gene end by 0 bases; junction bases not matched to a gene: 7. This CDR3 contains 15 residues. Here the CDR3 reads CASSDAGGRSYEQYF. The CDR3 nucleotides read TGTGCCAGCAGCGACGCAGGGGGCCGCTCCTACGAGCAGTACTTC.

The rearrangement uses TRBV2 and TRBJ1-6; tentatively, D is TRBD1 (5 bases). Trimming shortened V by 5 bases and J by 7 bases, and 15 bases separated the two germline ends. The CDR3 runs to 15 residues. The V gene's germline CDR1 is SNHLY and CDR2 FYNNEI. CDR3 nucleotides: TGTGCCAGCAGTTACGAAGGGGTGGGCAATTCACCCCTCCACTTT. This encodes CASSYEGVGNSPLHF.

The gene calls are TRBV11-2 and TRBJ2-6; D is unclear. CDR3 length: 16 residues. From germline, CDR1 is SGHAT and CDR2 FQNNGV. V was pared by 2 bases and J by 1 base, with 9 bases between. The CDR3 DNA sequence: TGTGCCAGCAGCTTAACCAGGTCATCTGGGGCCAACGTCCTGACTTTC. Translation: CASSLTRSSGANVLTF. The whole variable domain, filled in from reference TRBV11-2 and TRBJ2-6, reads EAGVAQSPRYKIIEKRQSVAFWCNPISGHATLYWYQQILGQGPKLLIQFQNNGVVDDSQLPKDRFSAERLKGVDSTLKIQPAKLEDSAVYLCASSLTRSSGANVLTFGAGSRLTVL.

The chain combines TRBV6-1 with TRBJ1-2, with TRBD1 matching over 7 bases. The CDR3 is made up of 15 amino acids. Germline loops: CDR1 MNHNS, CDR2 SASEGT. V lost 2 bases and J lost 4; bases outside the gene matches: 7. CDR3 DNA: TGTGCCAGCAGTGAACCTCAGGACAGGATCTATGGCTACACCTTC. Residues: CASSEPQDRIYGYTF.

The rearrangement links TRBV29-1 to TRBJ2-7; D is possibly TRBD1 or TRBD2 (5 bases each). Germline V CDR1 and CDR2: SQVTM, ANQGSEA. This CDR3 region has 12 residues. Trimming cost V 7 bases and J 3 bases, with 13 bases left between them. The CDR3 sequence is CSALGRDYEQYF. CDR3 DNA: TGCAGCGCTCTGGGACGGGACTACGAGCAGTACTTC.

The gene calls are TRBV7-9 and TRBJ2-1, with 12 bases identical to TRBD2. The CDR3 covers 14 residues. Germline V gene sequence: CDR1 SEHNR, CDR2 FQNEAQ (reference sequence). V lost 4 bases and J lost 9; bases outside the gene matches: 4. CDR3 DNA sequence: TGTGCCAGCAGCTCGGGACTAGCGGGTGGTGAGCAGTTCTTC. Its translation: CASSSGLAGGEQFF. The variable domain in full, with the rest retrieved from reference TRBV7-9 and TRBJ2-1, is DTGVSQNPRHKITKRGQNVTFRCDPISEHNRLYWYRQTLGQGPEFLTYFQNEAQLEKSRLLSDRFSAERPKGSFSTLEIQRTEQGDSAMYLCASSSGLAGGEQFFGPGTRLTVL.

This chain uses TRBV27 with TRBJ1-6, with D perhaps matching TRBD1 (5 bases). This CDR3 has 17 residues. The germline V gene encodes CDR1 MNHEY and CDR2 SMNVEV (reference sequence). Trimming shortened V by 7 bases and J by 8 bases, and 24 bases separated the two germline ends. The chain's CDR3 is CASTTLEGAARDSPLHF. DNA of the CDR3: TGTGCCAGCACCACTTTGGAAGGGGCCGCCCGGGATTCACCCCTCCACTTT.

The chain employs TRBV27 and TRBJ2-1; TRBD2 aligns across 7 bases. CDR1 is MNHEY and CDR2 is SMNVEV in the germline V gene (reference sequence). V shed 5 bases, J shed 4 bases, and the junction held 11 bases outside the gene matches. This CDR3 contains 16 residues. CDR3 sequence reads: CASSREGRGGYNEQFF. CDR3 bases: TGTGCCAGCAGTCGTGAGGGGCGCGGGGGATACAATGAGCAGTTCTTC.